This T cell receptor (beta chain) was sequenced during a study of blood T cell repertoires in COVID-19. Study context: Samples representing acute and convalescent COVID-19 were sourced from the United States, Italy and Spain. Sample material is recorded as cDNA or gDNA derived from T cells, B-cell-depleted T cells, or PBMCs.

The CDR3 consists of 14 residues. The junction had 3 bases not matched to a gene; V was cut back by 6 bases and J by 4 bases. Germline V gene data show CDR1 as SNHLY and CDR2 as FYNNEI. Study processing details: Estimated nucleated cell counts came from reference gene primer amplification. Repertoires were generated with immunoSEQ multiplex PCR, while TCRdb's copy carries only in-frame clones and drops some. V, J and clone size reflect that table, while D and trimming were determined from the DNA. The top ten hold over 11% of the sample, which has around 170,000 clones, 75% to 80% seen once. The TCR was taken from a woman older than 75 with acute or convalescent COVID-19. Specimen: peripheral blood. The chain combines TRBV2 with TRBJ1-5; 10 bases map to TRBD1. The CDR3 loop reads CASSRTGGNQPQHF. The DNA of the CDR3 is TGTGCCAGCAGCCGGACAGGGGGAAATCAGCCCCAGCATTTT.